What follows is one T cell receptor beta chain and its context. The antigen remains undetermined. A much larger clone differs by one base, so this may be a read error. Pregnant or lactating patients were excluded, as were those with uncontrolled infection or other autoimmune disease. These data originate in a study of T cells in Graves' hyperthyroidism and ophthalmopathy. Study summary: Peripheral blood sampling occurred at initial diagnosis, before any treatment.

Findings and limits, study-wide: Peripheral blood also featured most of the thyroid clonotypes expanded above 0.001.

RNA transcripts gave rise to amplified TCR beta CDR3 regions. Initially, a first-round RT-PCR of the TCR CDR3 employed the HTBI primer set. MiXCR was run by TCRdb on the multiplex PCR reads, yielding one entry per CDR3 protein. The sample consists of about 300,000 distinct CDR3 sequences, about 25% of them appearing once. Germline V gives CDR1 MNHEY, CDR2 SVGAGI. The CDR3 has 15 amino acids. Trimming left V 0 bases short and J 1 base short, with 9 bases between. The receptor was isolated from a man in his forties with Graves' hyperthyroidism that later progressed to Graves' ophthalmopathy. The sample was blood. The chain has TRBV6-5 and TRBJ1-1, with D perhaps TRBD1 (5 bases). The CDR3, as DNA: TGTGCCAGCAGTTACTCGTGGGGGGGGAACACTGAAGCTTTCTTT. The encoded protein is CASSYSWGGNTEAFF.